The following is a T cell receptor (beta chain) sequence with its context. The target of this receptor is not known. Base quality data are lacking; no much larger clone is found one base away. The time point label corresponds to: newly diagnosed GD, antithyroid drugs for less than 3 months. For both TCR sequencing and RNA sequencing, RNA was extracted from PBMCs in TRIzol. The diagnosis of Graves' disease was made according to American Thyroid Association guidelines. The patients came from an endocrinology department in Xi'an, China. Each patient gave approximately 10 milliliters of peripheral blood, collected in an EDTA anticoagulant tube. Ficoll Paque Plus density gradient separation was used to isolate PBMCs, and no further T cell sorting was done. RNA quality was checked with an Agilent 2100 Bioanalyzer and agarose gel, and concentration with a NanoDrop 2000. The library was obtained by multiplex PCR. Sequenced using an Illumina HiSeq 4000. TCR beta libraries were built with iRepertoire HTBI primers and Arm-PCR amplification of CDR3 regions. Gel purification was performed on PCR products prior to sequencing. The authors' pipeline ran thus. A total of under 80 TRBV and 14 TRBJ segments were identified across samples and were used for gene usage analysis of CDR3 amino acid clonotypes. COPE and FqMerger were used to merge filtered high-quality paired reads into contigs. Contigs were aligned with BLAST to IMGT TRBV, TRBD and TRBJ reference genes, and CDR3 was defined per IMGT. Any clonotype with a frequency above 0.1% was counted as a highly expanded clone. Repertoire diversity was measured by Shannon entropy, and V-J evenness by the Gini coefficient. Clonotypes shared by more than one individual were considered public. In-frame beta chains were kept once TCRdb had trimmed the public reads at Q25 with fastp and called clones with MiXCR. Rows are combined by CDR3 protein, so each entry shows the most common genes and DNA. What appears here as the V and J calls and clone size reflects TCRdb's work, not the paper's. The sample has hundreds of thousands of distinct CDR3 sequences on record, roughly a sixth of them singletons. The ten largest make up approximately 25% of the sample.

This sample was taken from a study of regulatory T cells in long-lasting Graves disease (dated by TCRdb to about 2021). Some background on the complete study: Antithyroid drugs had been taken for less than 3 months by newly diagnosed Graves' disease patients. This study used TCR sequencing and RNA sequencing of peripheral blood to compare persistent Graves' disease patients against newly diagnosed Graves' disease patients. The study took place in China and was registered as a clinical trial. A total of about 35 samples underwent TCR sequencing, from roughly 13 patients with persistent Graves' disease and 20 or so patients with newly diagnosed Graves' disease.

Overall study results and their limits: Sequencing and analysis were limited to the TCR beta chain. Lower TCR Shannon entropy and fewer highly expanded clones were observed in persistent Graves' disease patients than in newly diagnosed patients, which suggested clonal expansion. Persistent disease showed preferential use of TRBV28, TRBJ1-2 and TRBJ2-5, whereas newly diagnosed disease favored TRBV20-1 and TRBJ2-1. Peripheral blood alone was examined, since thyroid tissue, which constituted the primary lesion, could not be accessed. The authors acknowledged the small sample size as a limitation that may reduce accuracy. Persistent patients shared more public clonotypes among themselves (under 3,000) than newly diagnosed patients did (about 970).

Trimming removed 7 bases from V and 6 bases from J; the gene matches leave 14 bases unexplained. Taken from cysteine to phenylalanine, the CDR3 has 15 residues. Here the CDR3 DNA is all that survives: 45 bases in frame from base 1. This sample was shared with a second study, whose subject was T cells in Graves' hyperthyroidism and ophthalmopathy. Per that second paper: Stable Graves' hyperthyroidism was defined as no progression to ophthalmopathy during 18 months of follow-up. Hyperthyroidism patients were newly diagnosed, had a disease duration of under 2 months, and were aged 18 to 65 years. Any patient with an uncontrolled infection, another autoimmune disease, pregnancy or lactation was excluded. Clinical symptoms, serum thyroxine and TRAb, thyroid ultrasound, and orbital computed tomography formed the basis for the diagnoses. For the first round of RT-PCR on the TCR CDR3, the HTBI primer set was used together with the Qiagen OneStep RT-PCR kit. Most expanded thyroid clonotypes (frequency above 0.001) were also detected in blood, a finding suggesting that blood repertoires may reflect thyroid immune responses. A 13 V-J signature model separated ophthalmopathy from stable hyperthyroidism, with around 91% sensitivity and roughly 81% specificity in cross-validation and 80%/75% in testing. During validation, the model predicted progression to ophthalmopathy a median of about 5.9 months ahead of onset, with 60% to 71% sensitivity and 72.22% specificity. To identify distinguishing TCR V-J signatures, a discovery cohort of around 100 patients was used, comprising 40 to 45 with Graves' ophthalmopathy and 57 with stable Graves' hyperthyroidism. Whether ophthalmopathy could be predicted prospectively was tested in an independent validation cohort made up of under 20 hyperthyroidism patients plus 17 patients who later progressed to ophthalmopathy. The 95 to 100 discovery patients were randomly split 7:3 into training and test sets. In roughly six Graves' hyperthyroidism patients, the study also compared T-cell repertoires from thyroid tissue with T-cell repertoires from blood. After sampling, hyperthyroidism patients received methimazole starting at 30 mg daily, and ophthalmopathy patients received high-dose intravenous methylprednisolone. Libraries were constructed in a second round of multiplex PCR, after which size selection and purification were performed. Sequencing of the libraries was done on an Illumina HiSeq2000 using paired-end 100 bp reads. SOAPnuke was used to process the raw data, removing reads that contained adapters or uncalled bases, had a mean Phred below 15, or lacked an exact match to the constant primer or identifier. COPE v1.2.5 was used to merge the high-quality paired reads, and each unique nucleotide sequence was defined as a clonotype. MiTCR v1.1 was used to align the clonotypes against IMGT TRBV, TRBD and TRBJ reference segments. Analysis was restricted to V-J combinations with a frequency above 0.0001, which covered approximately 99% of repertoires. The TCS score was defined as the ratio of F50 (clonal expansion) to E x V (chaos), calculated using BLOSUM62-based TCRdist between CDR3 peptides within each V-J. Welch's t-statistics and random forest reduced 500 to 650 V-J features to roughly 13, which were used in a naive Bayes classifier (R e1071). Sample size was not statistically predetermined, and blinding of investigators to group allocation was not performed. The paper reports TCR Vbeta CDR3 sequencing of roughly 140 peripheral blood samples: around 45 ophthalmopathy, over 70 hyperthyroidism and around 17 progressor patients.

The receptor comes from a woman between 40 and 65 years old with Graves disease. Donor details come from another sample of the same person, matched by shared clones. The source material was peripheral blood mononuclear cells (PBMCs), sampled at new diagnosis, from a patient treated with antithyroid drugs. The receptor chain draws on TRBV12-3 or TRBV12-4 and TRBJ1-2; 7 bases in the junction line up with TRBD1. The CDR3 protein: CASNTFKDRADGYTF. The DNA sequence is given as TGTGCCAGCAACACATTCAAAGACAGGGCTGATGGCTACACCTTC.